The 13 T cell receptor beta chains presented below share a single source sample, sequenced in a study of cytomegalovirus exposure and HLA in healthy donors. TCRdb keeps only in-frame clones here, not all; method: immunoSEQ multiplex PCR. This sample has approximately 71,000 clones, with 94% found just once. Sequenced material: PBMCs. Source of these receptors: a woman between 18 and 30 years old in good health and CMV-seronegative.

This chain connects TRBV6-5 to TRBJ2-5; 7 nucleotides agree with TRBD1. With 0 bases clipped from V and 4 bases from J, the junction kept 2 bases outside the gene matches. The length of the CDR3 is 14 residues. The germline CDR1 and CDR2 sequences are MNHEY and SVGAGI. Here the CDR3 reads CASSYSRGIETQYF. The CDR3 coding sequence is TGTGCCAGCAGTTACTCCAGGGGGATAGAGACCCAGTACTTC.

The CDR3 loop reads CASAPRTGGGGYTF. The CDR3 DNA follows: TGCGCCAGCGCTCCCAGGACCGGAGGTGGTGGCTACACCTTC. The rearrangement joins TRBV5-1 to TRBJ1-2; D is unresolved. Germline V CDR1 and CDR2: SGHRS, YFSETQ. Trimming removed 7 bases from V and 7 bases from J, with 20 bases in between. The CDR3 sequence is 14 residues long.

The V and J genes are TRBV19 and TRBJ1-6; 11 bases are shared with TRBD1. J was trimmed by 7 bases and V by 5 bases; bases with no gene match: 7. The CDR3 totals 16 residues. Germline loops: CDR1 LNHDA, CDR2 SQIVND (reference sequence). The CDR3 protein is CASSALRDRGNSPLHF. In DNA form, the CDR3 reads TGTGCCAGTAGTGCCCTCCGGGACAGGGGGAATTCACCCCTCCACTTT.

The V and J genes are TRBV4-3 and TRBJ1-2, with a possible D match to TRBD1 (6 bases). Germline V gene data show CDR1 as LGHNA and CDR2 as YSLEER. The CDR3 loop spans 16 amino acids. V dropped 0 bases and J dropped 4 bases, with 15 bases sitting between them. CDR3 in amino acids: CASSQDATGPSYGYTF. Written as DNA, the CDR3 is TGCGCCAGCAGCCAAGACGCTACAGGGCCTAGCTATGGCTACACCTTC.

The V gene is TRBV6-1, the J gene TRBJ2-7, with TRBD2 matching 10 bases. Germline V gives CDR1 MNHNS, CDR2 SASEGT. The CDR3 spans 14 residues. Trimming removed 6 bases from V and 3 bases from J; junction bases left unmatched: 5. The CDR3 sequence is CASRAGLAHYEQYF. The CDR3 DNA reads as TGTGCCAGCAGGGCGGGACTAGCGCACTACGAGCAGTACTTC.

V and J are TRBV28 and TRBJ1-2; perhaps TRBD1 as D (6 bases). V was shortened by 7 bases and J by 3 bases, with 18 bases between the two germline ends. Germline V gives CDR1 MDHEN, CDR2 SYDVKM. The CDR3 contains 15 residues. CDR3 coding DNA: TGTGCCAGCACAGAACTAACCGGACAGCACTATGGCTACACCTTC. Translated: CASTELTGQHYGYTF.

The J gene is TRBJ2-7, the V gene TRBV28; D might be TRBD2 (6 bases). The CDR3 is made up of 13 amino acids. From germline, CDR1 is MDHEN and CDR2 SYDVKM. With 3 bases removed from V and 2 bases from J, the gap between germline ends came to 8 bases. In DNA, the CDR3 is TGTGCCAGCAGTTTCGGGGGAACCTACGAGCAGTACTTC. Encoded protein: CASSFGGTYEQYF.

The rearrangement links TRBV27 to TRBJ2-1; unclear D gene. V lost 6 bases to trimming and J lost 2 bases, with 14 bases between them. The CDR3 is made up of 15 amino acids. The germline CDR1 and CDR2 sequences are MNHEY and SMNVEV (reference sequence). CDR3 amino acids: CASRKEIGAYNEQFF. In DNA, the CDR3 is TGTGCCAGCAGAAAGGAAATTGGAGCCTACAATGAGCAGTTCTTC.

The chain joins TRBV28 to TRBJ2-7; the D gene is possibly TRBD2 (5 bases). The CDR3 extends over 14 amino acids. V lost 10 bases and J lost 2, with 18 bases in between. Germline CDR1 MDHEN, CDR2 SYDVKM. CDR3 DNA sequence: TGTGCCACCCTGGGCGGGTCAACCACCTACGAGCAGTACTTC. Protein product: CATLGGSTTYEQYF.

The V and J genes are TRBV30 and TRBJ1-2; D gene unclear. V gave up 1 base and J gave up 6 bases, with 12 bases separating them. CDR3 size: 13 residues. The germline CDR1 and CDR2 sequences are GTSNPN and SVGIG (reference sequence). The CDR3 DNA is TGTGCCTGGAGTGAAATCGGAGTAGATGGCTACACCTTC. Residues: CAWSEIGVDGYTF.

V gene TRBV29-1 combines with J gene TRBJ1-1; the match to TRBD1 covers 9 bases. This CDR3 contains 14 residues. The V and J ends lost 7 bases and 2 bases, in that order; junction bases with no gene match: 8. In germline, CDR1 is SQVTM, CDR2 ANQGSEA. The CDR3 nucleotides read TGCAGCGCCGGGACAGGGAATTTCAACACTGAAGCTTTCTTT. Translating gives CSAGTGNFNTEAFF.

This clone has a handful of counts. The J gene is TRBJ1-5, the V gene TRBV6-1, with TRBD1 as a possible D gene (5 bases). V was pared by 2 bases and J by 7 bases, with 15 bases between. From germline, CDR1 is MNHNS and CDR2 SASEGT. The CDR3 length is 15 residues. Here the CDR3 reads CASSETGRLGQPQHF. CDR3 nucleotides: TGTGCCAGCAGTGAAACAGGAAGGTTGGGCCAGCCCCAGCATTTT.

The table lists this clone with a count of one. V is TRBV19 and J is TRBJ1-2; possible D gene TRBD1, 6 bases. The germline V gene encodes CDR1 LNHDA and CDR2 SQIVND (reference sequence). V was clipped by 11 bases and J by 2 bases, with 21 bases between them. CDR3 size: 15 residues. The DNA for the CDR3 is TGTGCCCTTAATGGGCGGGGGGCGTCGAACTATGGCTACACCTTC. Amino acid sequence: CALNGRGASNYGYTF.